The 20 T cell receptor beta chains reported below all come from one sample, sequenced in a study of T cells in Graves' hyperthyroidism and ophthalmopathy. TCR beta CDR3 region amplification was performed from RNA transcripts. The TCR CDR3 was amplified in a first-round RT-PCR using the HTBI primer set. One entry per CDR3 protein, called by TCRdb with MiXCR from the multiplex PCR reads. The sample has hundreds of thousands of distinct CDR3 sequences; 15% to 19% are singletons. The material sequenced was blood. All receptors come from a young woman with Graves' hyperthyroidism.

J is TRBJ2-7 and V is TRBV20-1; 11 bases align to TRBD2. The length of the CDR3 is 13 residues. The germline CDR1 and CDR2 sequences are DFQATT and SNEGSKA (reference sequence). J gave up 5 bases and V 3 bases, and 3 bases lay outside the gene matches. The CDR3 coding sequence is TGCAGTGCTAGGCTAGCGGGAGGTGACGAGCAGTACTTC. It yields the protein CSARLAGGDEQYF.

This clonotype was found many times. CDR3 bases: TGTGCCAGCAGCGTTGGCGGAACCAATCAGCCCCAGCATTTT. Translated, it gives CASSVGGTNQPQHF. The J gene is TRBJ1-5, the V gene TRBV9, with unresolved D. The CDR3 extends over 14 amino acids. Trimming cost V 2 bases and J 3 bases, with 9 bases left between them. Germline V gene lookup returns CDR1 SGDLS and CDR2 YYNGEE.

This sequence joins TRBV24-1 and TRBJ2-1, with D possibly being TRBD1 (5 bases). This CDR3 spans 16 amino acids. The germline V gene encodes CDR1 KGHDR and CDR2 SFDVKD. V was cut by 2 bases and J by 8 bases, with 18 bases left in between. CDR3 amino acids: CATSDSQGTTGHEQFF. The CDR3 nucleotides are TGTGCCACCAGTGATTCGCAGGGCACCACCGGCCATGAGCAGTTCTTC.

Remarks on this clonotype: The junction does not match germline at one end; this may be a read error. V is TRBV4-3 and J is TRBJ2-7, with D maybe TRBD2 (5 bases). The CDR3 spans 16 residues. Germline assignment: CDR1 LGHNA and CDR2 YSLEER. The CDR3 sequence: CASSQGPGLESYEQHF. CDR3 in DNA: TGCGCCAGCAGCCAAGGTCCAGGACTCGAATCCTACGAGCAGCACTTC.

This clonotype showed up many times. V gene TRBV10-1 combines with J gene TRBJ2-2; D not resolved. Germline CDR1 reads WNHNN; CDR2 reads SYGVQD (reference sequence). The V end lost 8 bases, the J end lost 1 base, and 20 bases lay between the germline ends. The CDR3 consists of 17 residues. This CDR3 reads CASVYPKGRRNTGELFF. CDR3 nucleotides: TGCGCCAGCGTTTACCCAAAGGGCCGCCGGAACACCGGGGAGCTGTTTTTT.

There are many counts of this clonotype. The chain combines TRBV7-6 with TRBJ1-1; no reliable D call. CDR1 is SGHVS and CDR2 is FNYEAQ in the germline V gene. This CDR3 is built from 15 residues. With 0 bases removed from V and 1 base from J, the gap between germline ends came to 9 bases. The CDR3 sequence: CASSLAPLGNTEAFF. CDR3 DNA sequence: TGTGCCAGCAGCTTAGCTCCACTTGGGAACACTGAAGCTTTCTTT.

This clonotype appeared many times. The gene calls are TRBV28 and TRBJ1-4; no clear D gene. Trimming removed 10 bases from V and 4 bases from J, with 7 bases in between. The CDR3 spans 11 residues. Per the germline V gene, CDR1 is MDHEN and CDR2 is SYDVKM. The CDR3 DNA is TGTGCCACTACCTTTAATGAAAAACTGTTTTTT. Amino acids: CATTFNEKLFF.

CDR3 amino acids: CASSQDGRGYEQYF. The CDR3 DNA follows: TGCGCCAGCAGCCAAGATGGCAGGGGTTACGAGCAGTACTTC. The chain employs TRBV4-1 and TRBJ2-7, with a possible D match to TRBD1 (6 bases). V shed 0 bases and J shed 4 bases, with 10 bases lying between them. CDR1 is MGHRA, CDR2 YSYEKL, per germline. The CDR3 consists of 14 residues.

Worth noting for this clonotype: A read error may be the cause here, since a much bigger clone is one base away. The chain couples TRBV20-1 to TRBJ1-1, with D unclear. The V gene lost 3 bases and the J gene lost 1 base, with 12 bases spanning the gap. Germline V gene data show CDR1 as DFQATT and CDR2 as SNEGSKA (reference sequence). The CDR3 is 14 amino acids. The CDR3 region is CSASKGLGNTEAFF. The CDR3 bases are TGCAGTGCTAGCAAAGGACTCGGGAACACTGAAGCTTTCTTT.

This clonotype was picked up many times. The chain joins TRBV28 to TRBJ1-1, with a tentative D call TRBD1 (6 bases). CDR3 length: 15 residues. V gave up 6 bases and J gave up 4 bases, with 18 bases separating them. In germline, CDR1 is MDHEN, CDR2 SYDVKM. The CDR3 is CASSRNTGFTTEAFF. CDR3 in DNA: TGTGCCAGCAGCCGGAATACAGGGTTTACCACTGAAGCTTTCTTT.

V gene TRBV20-1 combines with J gene TRBJ2-1; a possible D gene is TRBD2 (6 bases). The CDR3 has 10 residues. Trimming took 0 bases from V and 16 from J, leaving 10 bases between them. In germline, CDR1 is DFQATT, CDR2 SNEGSKA (reference sequence). The CDR3 nucleotides read TGCAGTGCTAGAGACGCAGGGACTTTCTTC. It yields the protein CSARDAGTFF.

The sample holds many counts of this clonotype. In nucleotides, the CDR3 is TGTGCCAGCAGCCAAGATCTGAACACCGGGGAGCTGTTTTTT. Translated, it gives CASSQDLNTGELFF. V and J are TRBV3-1 and TRBJ2-2; the D is unclear. Germline assignment: CDR1 LGHDT and CDR2 YNNKEL (reference sequence). Trimming shortened V by 0 bases and J by 1 base, and 3 bases separated the two germline ends. The CDR3 runs 14 residues. Full variable domain (outside the CDR3, taken from reference TRBV3-1 and TRBJ2-2): DTAVSQTPKYLVTQMGNDKSIKCEQNLGHDTMYWYKQDSKKFLKIMFSYNNKELIINETVPNRFSPKSPDKAHLNLHINSLELGDSAVYFCASSQDLNTGELFFGEGSRLTVL.

This clonotype was recorded at least ten times. V gene TRBV6-9 combines with J gene TRBJ2-5, with TRBD2 matching over 8 bases. The CDR3 spans 15 residues. V shed 1 base and J 5 bases; nucleotides not matched to a gene: 6. Germline CDR1 MNHGY, CDR2 SVAAGI. The CDR3 coding sequence is TGTGCCAGCAGTTATTGCGTCGGGGGGGATGAGACCCAGTACTTC. Translation gives CASSYCVGGDETQYF.

The chain combines TRBV27 with TRBJ2-1, with 9 bases aligning to TRBD1. The germline CDR1 and CDR2 sequences are MNHEY and SMNVEV (reference sequence). The V segment lost 2 bases and the J segment 0 bases; nucleotides outside the gene matches: 5. This CDR3 region has 17 residues. CDR3 amino acids: CASSLPPGQGSYNEQFF. CDR3 bases: TGTGCCAGCAGTTTACCGCCGGGACAGGGCTCCTACAATGAGCAGTTCTTC.

The chain has TRBV28 and TRBJ1-2; maybe TRBD1 (5 bases). Trimming left V 1 base short and J 3 bases short, with 9 bases between. Germline lookup yields CDR1 MDHEN and CDR2 SYDVKM. This CDR3 is built from 14 residues. CDR3: CASSLYQGHYGYTF. The CDR3 region has the DNA TGTGCCAGCAGTTTATATCAGGGCCACTATGGCTACACCTTC.

This clonotype was counted at least ten times. The V gene is TRBV7-9, the J gene TRBJ2-7; 12 bases map to TRBD2. Trimming took 5 bases from V and 6 from J; bases not matched to a gene: 11. Germline V gene data show CDR1 as SEHNR and CDR2 as FQNEAQ (reference sequence). This CDR3 comprises 16 residues. This CDR3 reads CASSPRLAGEYGEQYF. In DNA, the CDR3 is TGTGCCAGCAGCCCTCGACTAGCGGGAGAGTATGGCGAGCAGTACTTC. The variable domain in full, completed from reference TRBV7-9 and TRBJ2-7, reads DTGVSQNPRHKITKRGQNVTFRCDPISEHNRLYWYRQTLGQGPEFLTYFQNEAQLEKSRLLSDRFSAERPKGSFSTLEIQRTEQGDSAMYLCASSPRLAGEYGEQYFGPGTRLTVT.

This clonotype was found many times. The gene calls are TRBV20-1 and TRBJ1-5, with D maybe TRBD1 (5 bases). V lost 6 bases to trimming and J lost 0 bases, with 12 bases between them. CDR1 is DFQATT and CDR2 is SNEGSKA in the germline V gene (reference sequence). This CDR3 has 14 residues. The CDR3 sequence is CSARREYSNQPQHF. The CDR3 DNA follows: TGCAGTGCGCGCAGGGAATATAGCAATCAGCCCCAGCATTTT.

This clonotype was found many times. This rearrangement joins TRBV24-1 to TRBJ1-2, with unresolved D. Germline loops: CDR1 KGHDR, CDR2 SFDVKD. This CDR3 is built from 12 residues. The ends were cut back, 4 bases at V and 4 bases at J, with 6 bases in the middle. DNA of the CDR3: TGTGCCACCAGTGAGGGTCCCTATGGCTACACCTTC. Translation: CATSEGPYGYTF.

The rearrangement joins TRBV28 to TRBJ1-4; the D is unclear. Germline V gene sequence: CDR1 MDHEN, CDR2 SYDVKM. The CDR3 runs to 12 residues. Trimming took off 3 bases at V and 3 bases at J, with 2 bases between the two ends. The CDR3 DNA is TGTGCCAGCAGTTTTTCTAATGAAAAACTGTTTTTT. Translating it yields CASSFSNEKLFF.

In its sample, this clonotype was seen many times. The chain links TRBV7-2 to TRBJ2-5; 7 bases fit TRBD1. The germline V gene encodes CDR1 SGHTA and CDR2 FQGNSA. Trimming took 5 bases from V and 7 from J; bases not matched to a gene: 7. The CDR3 has 13 residues. The CDR3 is CASSLRQGLTQYF. In DNA form, the CDR3 reads TGTGCCAGCAGCCTCCGACAGGGCTTGACCCAGTACTTC.